Following are 10 T cell receptor beta chains from one sample sequenced in a study of T-cell reconstitution after alpha-beta-depleted transplantation in children. Library preparation (for TCRbeta) was performed with unique molecular identifiers. TCRdb used MiXCR to reprocess the PCR reads, holding one entry per CDR3 protein. The sample records around 600,000 distinct CDR3 sequences, roughly 15% being singletons. Sequences were derived from PBMCs from the stem cell graft donor, sampled from the stem cell graft. The receptors derive from a human donor who donated a stem cell graft to a child with acute myeloid leukemia.

The V call is TRBV15, the J call TRBJ1-1; D remains ambiguous. Trimming took off 1 base at V and 0 bases at J, with 12 bases between the two ends. This CDR3 comprises 16 residues. Looked up from germline, CDR1 is LNHNV and CDR2 is YYDKDF (reference sequence). The CDR3 nucleotides read TGTGCCACCAGCAGAGGAAGAGCAATCATGAACACTGAAGCTTTCTTT. Protein product: CATSRGRAIMNTEAFF. Based on the CDR3 plus reference TRBV15 and TRBJ1-1, the full variable domain is DAMVIQNPRYQVTQFGKPVTLSCSQTLNHNVMYWYQQKSSQAPKLLFHYYDKDFNNEADTPDNFQSRRPNTSFCFLDIRSPGLGDTAMYLCATSRGRAIMNTEAFFGQGTRLTVV.

This clonotype was observed a handful of times. The rearrangement links TRBV5-1 to TRBJ2-5; tentatively, D is TRBD1 or TRBD2 (5 bases each). Germline V gives CDR1 SGHRS, CDR2 YFSETQ. V lost 5 bases and J lost 3, with 11 bases in between. This CDR3 comprises 13 residues. Here the CDR3 reads CASSREGEETQYF. CDR3 in DNA: TGCGCCAGCAGTCGGGAAGGGGAAGAGACCCAGTACTTC. Looking up the rest from reference TRBV5-1 and TRBJ2-5 gives the full variable domain: KAGVTQTPRYLIKTRGQQVTLSCSPISGHRSVSWYQQTPGQGLQFLFEYFSETQRNKGNFPGRFSGRQFSNSRSEMNVSTLELGDSALYLCASSREGEETQYFGPGTRLLVL.

The sample holds many counts of this clonotype. The J gene is TRBJ1-6, the V gene TRBV27; D is unclear. This CDR3 contains 14 residues. Germline V gene lookup returns CDR1 MNHEY and CDR2 SMNVEV (reference sequence). V was clipped by 6 bases and J by 7 bases, with 13 bases between them. CDR3 nucleotides: TGTGCCAGCAGACCCGGACGGCTAAATTCACCCCTCCACTTT. It is translated as CASRPGRLNSPLHF.

The rearrangement links TRBV24-1 to TRBJ2-2, with D maybe TRBD1 (6 bases). CDR1 KGHDR and CDR2 SFDVKD come from the germline V gene. The CDR3 is 21 amino acids. Trimming removed 0 bases from V and 0 bases from J, with 22 bases in between. CDR3 amino acids: CATSDLRGLSGTTSNTGELFF. The CDR3 region has the DNA TGTGCCACCAGTGATTTGAGGGGTCTTTCAGGGACAACTTCGAACACCGGGGAGCTGTTTTTT.

This clonotype came up many times. This CDR3 reads CSARDSQVPTEAFF. The CDR3 region has the DNA TGCAGTGCTAGAGATAGTCAGGTCCCCACTGAAGCTTTCTTT. The V gene is TRBV20-1, the J gene TRBJ1-1; D is unresolved. Germline lookup yields CDR1 DFQATT and CDR2 SNEGSKA (reference sequence). The CDR3 covers 14 residues. V lost 0 bases to trimming and J lost 4 bases, with 12 bases between them.

The chain combines TRBV5-6 with TRBJ2-1; a possible D gene is TRBD1 (5 bases). The CDR3 is made up of 18 amino acids. The V gene lost 0 bases and the J gene lost 0 bases, with 16 bases spanning the gap. Germline V lookup: CDR1 SGHDT, CDR2 YYEEEE. Written as DNA, the CDR3 is TGTGCCAGCAGCTTGGGCCCAGGGCAGGGTGGCTCCTACAATGAGCAGTTCTTC. It specifies CASSLGPGQGGSYNEQFF. The full variable domain, its missing parts supplied by reference TRBV5-6 and TRBJ2-1, is DAGVTQSPTHLIKTRGQQVTLRCSPKSGHDTVSWYQQALGQGPQFIFQYYEEEERQRGNFPDRFSGHQFPNYSSELNVNALLLGDSALYLCASSLGPGQGGSYNEQFFGPGTRLTVL.

This clonotype showed up many times. The DNA for the CDR3 is TGTGCCAGCAGGGAGGGACCGCTTACGGATTCACCCCTCCACTTT. This codes for CASREGPLTDSPLHF. The rearrangement joins TRBV6-1 to TRBJ1-6; a weak D match, TRBD1 (5 bases). Trimming pared 6 bases from V and 8 bases from J, leaving 17 bases between. This CDR3 has 15 amino acids. Germline CDR1 MNHNS, CDR2 SASEGT.

The chain couples TRBV20-1 to TRBJ2-1; 8 nucleotides align to TRBD2. The ends lost 1 base at V and 5 bases at J; junction bases unmatched: 10. CDR1 DFQATT and CDR2 SNEGSKA come from the germline V gene (reference sequence). The CDR3 covers 16 residues. The CDR3 DNA sequence: TGCAGTGCTAGAGTCTCGCACTTCGGGGGGGACAATGAGCAGTTCTTC. This gives the protein CSARVSHFGGDNEQFF.

This clonotype has a handful of counts. This chain links TRBV7-2 with TRBJ2-1; TRBD2 matches 14 bases. With 5 bases clipped from V and 7 bases from J, the junction kept 4 bases outside the gene matches. CDR3 length: 15 residues. Per germline, CDR1 SGHTA and CDR2 FQGNSA. In DNA, the CDR3 is TGTGCCAGCAGCCGACTAGCGGGGGGGCAGAATGAGCAGTTCTTC. As protein: CASSRLAGGQNEQFF.

This clonotype was observed at least ten times. The chain recombines TRBV29-1 with TRBJ2-6; the D call may be TRBD1 or TRBD2 (5 bases each). CDR3 length: 12 residues. CDR1 SQVTM and CDR2 ANQGSEA come from the germline V gene. The V gene lost 5 bases and the J gene lost 4 bases, with 6 bases spanning the gap. CDR3 residues: CSVWDGANVLTF. For the CDR3, the DNA is TGCAGCGTTTGGGACGGGGCCAACGTCCTGACTTTC. Variable domain in full (rest from reference TRBV29-1 and TRBJ2-6): SAVISQKPSRDICQRGTSLTIQCQVDSQVTMMFWYRQQPGQSLTLIATANQGSEATYESGFVIDKFPISRPNLTFSTLTVSNMSPEDSSIYLCSVWDGANVLTFGAGSRLTVL.